This note documents a single T cell receptor beta chain sequence. Sequencing was performed with immunoSEQ multiplex PCR; in TCRdb, only in-frame clones are kept and a portion is missing. Found here are roughly 130,000 clones, more than 85% of them singletons; the top ten hold around 8.9%. The data were taken from a study of control samples from healthy donors and cancer patients. The CDR3 has 15 residues. Germline-derived CDR1 and CDR2 are SGHDT and YYEEEE. The V end lost 2 bases, the J end lost 10 bases, and 18 bases lay between the germline ends. The chain has TRBV5-6 and TRBJ1-4; D is ambiguous. What was sequenced was blood. This sequence was found in a man between 18 and 29 years old in good health. CDR3 DNA sequence: TGTGCCAGCAGCTTCGGACTCTCAGCTAGTAGAAAACTGTTTTTT. This codes for CASSFGLSASRKLFF.